Listed here are 19 T cell receptor beta chains from one sample, sequenced in a study of T cells after yellow fever vaccination. TCRdb fed the 5' RACE reads into MiXCR, producing one record per CDR3 protein. This table has hundreds of thousands of distinct CDR3 sequences, roughly 13% appearing once. This specimen consisted of PBMCs, obtained on the day of the yellow fever booster vaccination. Receptor source: a man aged 25-45 years who received the YFV17D yellow fever vaccine.

In its sample, this clonotype was seen a few times. This chain links TRBV29-1 with TRBJ2-5; 7 bases are a match to TRBD2. Unmatched junction bases numbered 3, after V lost 7 bases and J lost 1 base. CDR3 size: 12 residues. The germline gives CDR1 SQVTM, CDR2 ANQGSEA. CDR3 DNA: TGCAGCGCGGGAGGAGGCCAAGAGACCCAGTACTTC. Translating gives CSAGGGQETQYF.

This chain connects TRBV3-1 to TRBJ2-3; 8 bases line up with TRBD1. CDR1 and CDR2 from the germline V gene are LGHDT and YNNKEL (reference sequence). Trimming took 5 bases from V and 2 from J; bases not matched to a gene: 6. The CDR3 length is 15 residues. CDR3: CASSSRTGLTDTQYF. CDR3 DNA: TGTGCCAGCAGCTCCCGGACAGGGCTCACAGATACGCAGTATTTT.

The chain combines TRBV3-1 with TRBJ2-7; 8 bases are a match to TRBD1. CDR1 LGHDT and CDR2 YNNKEL come from the germline V gene (reference sequence). CDR3 size: 15 residues. V lost 11 bases and J lost 7; bases outside the gene matches: 19. The CDR3: CACTQDPGQGREQYF. The CDR3 DNA reads as TGTGCCTGCACCCAAGATCCCGGACAGGGCCGAGAGCAGTACTTC.

V and J are TRBV7-9 and TRBJ2-7; 7 bases line up with TRBD1. The germline V gene has CDR1 SEHNR and CDR2 FQNEAQ (reference sequence). The V segment lost 5 bases and the J segment 0 bases; nucleotides outside the gene matches: 4. CDR3 length: 14 amino acids. The CDR3 is CASSPGGISYEQYF. The CDR3 DNA follows: TGTGCCAGCAGCCCAGGGGGAATCTCCTACGAGCAGTACTTC.

The CDR3 sequence is CSAAQGAYEQYF. The CDR3 nucleotides read TGCAGTGCCGCACAGGGGGCCTACGAGCAGTACTTC. The rearrangement joins TRBV20-1 to TRBJ2-7; 8 positions agree with TRBD1. Germline values: CDR1 DFQATT, CDR2 SNEGSKA (reference sequence). Trimming at V came to 6 bases and at J to 2 bases, leaving 3 bases not matched to a gene. This CDR3 region has 12 residues.

This clonotype was observed a handful of times. The chain links TRBV7-9 to TRBJ1-2, with no clear D. The germline gives CDR1 SEHNR, CDR2 FQNEAQ (reference sequence). The length of the CDR3 is 12 residues. V shed 6 bases and J shed 7 bases, with 12 bases lying between them. The CDR3: CASSTALLGYTF. The DNA for the CDR3 is TGTGCCAGCAGTACAGCGTTGCTTGGCTACACCTTC.

This clonotype was counted only a few times. J is TRBJ1-3 and V is TRBV18; a weak D match, TRBD1 (5 bases). The V gene lost 1 base and the J gene lost 0 bases, with 7 bases spanning the gap. Germline V lookup: CDR1 KGHSH, CDR2 LQKENI. The CDR3 spans 15 residues. CDR3 DNA sequence: TGTGCCAGCTCACCACAGGGGACCTCTGGAAACACCATATATTTT. This encodes CASSPQGTSGNTIYF.

This clonotype was detected many times. The chain links TRBV7-9 to TRBJ1-4; no firm D call. V was clipped by 5 bases and J by 5 bases, with 15 bases between them. Germline CDR1 SEHNR, CDR2 FQNEAQ (reference sequence). The CDR3 runs 15 residues. CDR3 sequence (DNA): TGTGCCAGCAGCCCCCAGGCCCAAGAGAATGAAAAACTGTTTTTT. As protein: CASSPQAQENEKLFF.

This clonotype was detected only a few times. The CDR3 DNA sequence: TGTGCCACCGGGACACAGATCTACGAGCAGTACTTC. Protein sequence: CATGTQIYEQYF. This chain uses TRBV10-3 with TRBJ2-7; TRBD1 might be the D (6 bases). The V gene's germline CDR1 is ENHRY and CDR2 SYGVKD. This CDR3 region has 12 residues. Trimming stripped 10 bases from V and 3 bases from J, with 13 bases between.

This clonotype was counted at least ten times. The chain employs TRBV12-3 or TRBV12-4 and TRBJ2-1, with 10 bases matching TRBD2. The CDR3 is 14 amino acids. V was clipped by 7 bases and J by 9 bases; unmatched bases: 9. CDR3 coding DNA: TGTGCCAGCACTCCAGCGGGAGGGGGCATTGAGCAGTTCTTC. This translates into CASTPAGGGIEQFF.

The V and J genes are TRBV20-1 and TRBJ1-6; D uncertain. Germline CDR1 and CDR2: DFQATT and SNEGSKA (reference sequence). The CDR3 has 14 amino acids. V lost 3 bases, J lost 7 bases, and 13 bases lay in between. CDR3: CSASPLGRNSPLHF. The CDR3 nucleotides are TGCAGTGCTAGTCCCCTGGGCAGGAATTCACCCCTCCACTTT.

The chain combines TRBV7-9 with TRBJ2-5, with a possible D match to TRBD1 (6 bases). Germline CDR1 SEHNR, CDR2 FQNEAQ (reference sequence). This CDR3 spans 16 amino acids. V gave up 0 bases and J gave up 0 bases, with 11 bases separating them. CDR3 nucleotides: TGTGCCAGCAGCTTAGCGCCGGGACACGACCAAGAGACCCAGTACTTC. This codes for CASSLAPGHDQETQYF.

V and J are TRBV6-1 and TRBJ1-2; D is possibly TRBD1 (6 bases). Germline V gene sequence: CDR1 MNHNS, CDR2 SASEGT. Deletions cut 5 bases from V and 0 bases from J, with 19 bases between. The CDR3 is made up of 17 amino acids. The CDR3 coding sequence is TGTGCCAGCAGTCCATCCCACCACAGACAGGCTAACTATGGCTACACCTTC. It yields the protein CASSPSHHRQANYGYTF.

The rearrangement joins TRBV20-1 to TRBJ2-7, with D perhaps assigned TRBD1 or TRBD2 (6 bases each). The CDR3 has 15 residues. V lost 2 bases to trimming and J lost 0 bases, with 14 bases between them. Germline V CDR1 and CDR2: DFQATT, SNEGSKA (reference sequence). The CDR3 nucleotides are TGCAGTGCTAGAAAAGGGGGAGGCTTCTCCTACGAGCAGTACTTC. Its translation: CSARKGGGFSYEQYF.

Only a few counts were recorded for this clonotype. The CDR3 here is CAIHEQFF. The CDR3 DNA follows: TGTGCCATACATGAGCAGTTCTTC. The genes are TRBV27 and TRBJ2-1; D is unclear. Germline lookup yields CDR1 MNHEY and CDR2 SMNVEV (reference sequence). This CDR3 is 8 amino acids long. Trimming took 10 bases from V and 8 from J, leaving 3 bases between them.

The chain links TRBV12-3 or TRBV12-4 to TRBJ1-5; maybe TRBD1 (5 bases). The CDR3 runs 16 residues. Between the trimmed V and J ends, which lost 6 bases and 5 bases, there was a span of 20 bases. The CDR3 bases are TGTGCCAGCAGCTGGGCAGGTGCGGGGGTGGATCAGCCCCAGCATTTT. Translating it yields CASSWAGAGVDQPQHF.

The table lists this clonotype with many counts. V gene TRBV11-2 combines with J gene TRBJ2-7, with D possibly being TRBD1 (5 bases). The CDR3 loop spans 14 amino acids. V shed 0 bases and J shed 1 base, with 7 bases lying between them. The germline gives CDR1 SGHAT, CDR2 FQNNGV. DNA of the CDR3: TGTGCCAGCAGCTTAGATCGACAGTCCTACGAGCAGTACTTC. The encoded protein is CASSLDRQSYEQYF.

This chain joins TRBV6-1 and TRBJ2-5; no clear D gene. Germline CDR1 is MNHNS and CDR2 is SASEGT. This CDR3 has 13 amino acids. Between the trimmed V and J ends, which lost 6 bases and 0 bases, there was a span of 8 bases. The DNA for the CDR3 is TGTGCCAGCAGAATCGAGAACCAAGAGACCCAGTACTTC. It is translated as CASRIENQETQYF.

The chain carries TRBV7-9 and TRBJ2-7; D gene unclear. The V gene lost 3 bases and the J gene lost 5 bases, with 14 bases spanning the gap. Germline V gene lookup returns CDR1 SEHNR and CDR2 FQNEAQ (reference sequence). The CDR3 length is 14 residues. Here the CDR3 reads CASSFPTGGNEQYF. In nucleotides, the CDR3 is TGTGCCAGCAGCTTTCCCACGGGTGGGAACGAGCAGTACTTC.